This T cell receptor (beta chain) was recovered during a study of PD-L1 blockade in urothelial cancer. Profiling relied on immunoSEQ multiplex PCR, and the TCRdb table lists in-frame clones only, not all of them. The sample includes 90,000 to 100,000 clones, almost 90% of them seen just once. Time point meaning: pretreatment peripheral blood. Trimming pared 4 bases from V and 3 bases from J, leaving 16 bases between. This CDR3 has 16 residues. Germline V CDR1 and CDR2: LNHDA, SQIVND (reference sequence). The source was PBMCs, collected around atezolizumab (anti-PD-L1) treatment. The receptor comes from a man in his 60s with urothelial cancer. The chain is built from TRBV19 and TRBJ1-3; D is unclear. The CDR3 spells CASSTRSGFGGNTIYF. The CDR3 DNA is TGTGCCAGTAGTACCCGGAGTGGGTTCGGTGGAAACACCATATATTTT. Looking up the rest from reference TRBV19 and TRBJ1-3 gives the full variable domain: DGGITQSPKYLFRKEGQNVTLSCEQNLNHDAMYWYRQDPGQGLRLIYYSQIVNDFQKGDIAEGYSVSREKKESFPLTVTSAQKNPTAFYLCASSTRSGFGGNTIYFGEGSWLTVV.